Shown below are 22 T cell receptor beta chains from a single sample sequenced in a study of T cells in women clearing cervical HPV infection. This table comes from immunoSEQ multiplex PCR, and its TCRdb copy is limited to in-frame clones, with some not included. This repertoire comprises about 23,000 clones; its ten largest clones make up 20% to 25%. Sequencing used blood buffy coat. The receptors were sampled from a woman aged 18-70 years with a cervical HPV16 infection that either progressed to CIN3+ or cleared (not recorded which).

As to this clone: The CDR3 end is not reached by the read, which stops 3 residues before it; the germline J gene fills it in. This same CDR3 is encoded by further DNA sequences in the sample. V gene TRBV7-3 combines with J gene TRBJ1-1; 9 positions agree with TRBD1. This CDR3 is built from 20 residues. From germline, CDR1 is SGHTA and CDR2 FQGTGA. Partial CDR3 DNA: TGTGCCAGCAGCTTAAAGACCGTCCCGGGACAGGGTTCCCTTGTTGAGACC. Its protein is CASSLKTVPGQGSLVET. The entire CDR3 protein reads CASSLKTVPGQGSLVETAFF.

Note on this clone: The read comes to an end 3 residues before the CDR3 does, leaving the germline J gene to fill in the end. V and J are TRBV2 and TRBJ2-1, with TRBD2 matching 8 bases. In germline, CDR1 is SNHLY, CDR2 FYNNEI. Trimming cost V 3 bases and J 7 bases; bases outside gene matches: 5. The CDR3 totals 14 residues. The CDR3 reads CASSDQRELNEQFF. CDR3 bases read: TGTGCCAGCAGTGACCAGCGGGAGTTGAATGAG.

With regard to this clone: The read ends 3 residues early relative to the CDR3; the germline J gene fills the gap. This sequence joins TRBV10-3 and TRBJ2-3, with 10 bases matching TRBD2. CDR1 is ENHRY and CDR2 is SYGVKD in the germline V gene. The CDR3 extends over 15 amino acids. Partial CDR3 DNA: TGTGCCATCAGTGATATAGCGGGGGGCCAAGAGACG. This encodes CAISDIAGGQET. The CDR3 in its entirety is CAISDIAGGQETQYF.

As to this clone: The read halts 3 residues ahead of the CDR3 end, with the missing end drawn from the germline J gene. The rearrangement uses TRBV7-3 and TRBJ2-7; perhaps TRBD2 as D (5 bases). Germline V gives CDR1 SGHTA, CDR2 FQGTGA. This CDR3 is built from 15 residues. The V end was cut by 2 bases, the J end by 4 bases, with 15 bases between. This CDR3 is CASSLYPGVTYEQYF. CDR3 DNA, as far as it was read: TGTGCCAGCAGCTTATACCCCGGGGTGACGTACGAG.

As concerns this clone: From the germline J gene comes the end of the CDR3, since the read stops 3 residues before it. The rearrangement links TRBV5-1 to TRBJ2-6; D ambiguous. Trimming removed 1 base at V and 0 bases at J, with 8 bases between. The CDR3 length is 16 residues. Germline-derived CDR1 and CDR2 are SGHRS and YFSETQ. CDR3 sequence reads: CASSLIQFSGANVLTF. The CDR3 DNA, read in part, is TGCGCCAGCAGCTTGATACAGTTCTCTGGGGCCAACGTC.

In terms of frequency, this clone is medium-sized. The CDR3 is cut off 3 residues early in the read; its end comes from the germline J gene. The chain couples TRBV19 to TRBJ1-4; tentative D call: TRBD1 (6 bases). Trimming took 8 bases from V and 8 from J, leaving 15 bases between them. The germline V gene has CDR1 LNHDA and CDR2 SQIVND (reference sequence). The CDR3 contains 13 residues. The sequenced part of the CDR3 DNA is TGTGCCAGTTCCTCACAGGGAAGCGAAAAA. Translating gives CASSSQGSEK. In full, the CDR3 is CASSSQGSEKLFF.

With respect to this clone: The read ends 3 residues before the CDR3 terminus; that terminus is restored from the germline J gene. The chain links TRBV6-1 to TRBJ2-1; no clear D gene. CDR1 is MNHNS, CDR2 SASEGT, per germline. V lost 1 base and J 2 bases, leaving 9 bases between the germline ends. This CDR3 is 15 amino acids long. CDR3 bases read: TGTGCCAGCAGTGAAGAAGGGTTCCCCTACAATGAG. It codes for CASSEEGFPYNE. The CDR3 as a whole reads CASSEEGFPYNEQFF.

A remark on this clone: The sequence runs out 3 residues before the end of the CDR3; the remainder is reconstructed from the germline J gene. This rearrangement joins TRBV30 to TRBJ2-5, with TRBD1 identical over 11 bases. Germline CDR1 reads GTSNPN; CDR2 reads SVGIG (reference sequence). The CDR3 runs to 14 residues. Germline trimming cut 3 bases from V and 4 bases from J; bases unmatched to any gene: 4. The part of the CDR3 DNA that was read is TGTGCCTGGAGCGGGACAGGGGGGGGAGAGACC. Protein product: CAWSGTGGGET. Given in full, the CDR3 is CAWSGTGGGETQYF.

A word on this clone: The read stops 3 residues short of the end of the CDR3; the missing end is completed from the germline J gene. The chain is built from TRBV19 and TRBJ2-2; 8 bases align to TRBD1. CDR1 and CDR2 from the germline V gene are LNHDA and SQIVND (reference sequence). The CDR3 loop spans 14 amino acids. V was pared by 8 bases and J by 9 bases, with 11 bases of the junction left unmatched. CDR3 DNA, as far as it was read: TGTGCCAGTTCCTTGGTCCAGGGGGCGAGGGAG. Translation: CASSLVQGARE. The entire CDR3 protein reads CASSLVQGARELFF.

This CDR3 is CASGGTANYGYTF. CDR3 DNA (partial): TGTGCCAGCGGTGGGACAGCGAACTATGGC. The chain joins TRBV2 to TRBJ1-2; 7 nucleotides line up with TRBD1. With the read ending 3 residues before the CDR3 end, the germline J gene is used to fill in that end. The CDR3 covers 13 residues. The junction had 5 bases not matched to a gene; V was cut back by 8 bases and J by 2 bases. Germline assignment: CDR1 SNHLY and CDR2 FYNNEI.

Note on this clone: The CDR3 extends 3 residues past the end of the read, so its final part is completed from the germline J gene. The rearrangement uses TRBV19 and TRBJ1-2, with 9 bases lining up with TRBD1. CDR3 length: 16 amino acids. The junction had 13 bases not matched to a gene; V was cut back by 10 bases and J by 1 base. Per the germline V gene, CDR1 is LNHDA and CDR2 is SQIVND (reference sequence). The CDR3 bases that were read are TGTGCCACTTATCCGGGACAGGGAATTTTTAACTATGGC. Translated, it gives CATYPGQGIFNYG. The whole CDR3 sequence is CATYPGQGIFNYGYTF.

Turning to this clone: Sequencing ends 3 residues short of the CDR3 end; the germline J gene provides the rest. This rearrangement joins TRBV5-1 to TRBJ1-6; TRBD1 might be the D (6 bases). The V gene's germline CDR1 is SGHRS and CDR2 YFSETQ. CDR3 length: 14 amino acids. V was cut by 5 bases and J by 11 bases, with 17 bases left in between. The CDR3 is CASRQGHDPTPLHF. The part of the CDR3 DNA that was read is TGCGCCAGCAGACAGGGCCACGATCCGACACCC.

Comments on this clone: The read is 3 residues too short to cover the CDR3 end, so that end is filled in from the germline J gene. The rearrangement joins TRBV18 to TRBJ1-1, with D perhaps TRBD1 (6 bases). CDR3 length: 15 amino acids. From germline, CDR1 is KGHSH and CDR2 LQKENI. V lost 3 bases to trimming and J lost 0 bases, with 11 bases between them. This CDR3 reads CASSPRQEMNTEAFF. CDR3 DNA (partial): TGTGCCAGCTCACCTAGACAGGAGATGAACACTGAA. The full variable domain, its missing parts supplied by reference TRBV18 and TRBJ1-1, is NAGVMQNPRHLVRRRGQEARLRCSPMKGHSHVYWYRQLPEEGLKFMVYLQKENIIDESGMPKERFSAEFPKEGPSILRIQQVVRGDSAAYFCASSPRQEMNTEAFFGQGTRLTVV.

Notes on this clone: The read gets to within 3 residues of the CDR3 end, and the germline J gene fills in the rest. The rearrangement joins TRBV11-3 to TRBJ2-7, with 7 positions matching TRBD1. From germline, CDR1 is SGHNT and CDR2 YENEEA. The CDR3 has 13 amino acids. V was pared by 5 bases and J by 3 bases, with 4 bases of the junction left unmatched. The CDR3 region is CASSLGTVYEQYF. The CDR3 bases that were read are TGTGCCAGCAGCCTTGGGACAGTCTACGAG.

The CDR3 protein is CASSQDPQGRLNEKLFF. Partial CDR3 DNA: TGTGCCAGCAGTCAAGACCCGCAGGGGAGATTAAATGAAAAA. V and J are TRBV6-1 and TRBJ1-4; TRBD1 is a possible D gene (6 bases). With the read ending 3 residues before the CDR3 end, the germline J gene is used to fill in that end. Germline values: CDR1 MNHNS, CDR2 SASEGT. V was cut by 5 bases and J by 5 bases, with 21 bases left in between. This CDR3 has 17 amino acids.

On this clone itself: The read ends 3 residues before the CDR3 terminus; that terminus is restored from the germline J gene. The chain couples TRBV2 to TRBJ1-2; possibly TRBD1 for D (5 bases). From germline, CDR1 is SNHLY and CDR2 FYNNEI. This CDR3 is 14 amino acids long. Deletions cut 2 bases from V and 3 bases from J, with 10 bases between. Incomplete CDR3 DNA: TGTGCCAGCAGTGAAATCCAGGGAGACTATGGC. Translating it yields CASSEIQGDYG. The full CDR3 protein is CASSEIQGDYGYTF. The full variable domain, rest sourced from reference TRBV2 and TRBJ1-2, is EPEVTQTPSHQVTQMGQEVILRCVPISNHLYFYWYRQILGQKVEFLVSFYNNEISEKSEIFDDQFSVERPDGSNFTLKIRSTKLEDSAMYFCASSEIQGDYGYTFGSGTRLTVV.

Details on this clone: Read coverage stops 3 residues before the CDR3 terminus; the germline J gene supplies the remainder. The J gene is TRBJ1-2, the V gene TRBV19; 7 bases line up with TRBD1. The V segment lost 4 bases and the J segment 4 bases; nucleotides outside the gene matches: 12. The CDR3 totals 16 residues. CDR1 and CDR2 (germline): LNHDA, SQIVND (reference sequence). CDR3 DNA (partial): TGTGCCAGTAGTACCCGACAAGGACAGGCTGGCTATGGC. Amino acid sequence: CASSTRQGQAGYG. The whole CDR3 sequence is CASSTRQGQAGYGYTF.

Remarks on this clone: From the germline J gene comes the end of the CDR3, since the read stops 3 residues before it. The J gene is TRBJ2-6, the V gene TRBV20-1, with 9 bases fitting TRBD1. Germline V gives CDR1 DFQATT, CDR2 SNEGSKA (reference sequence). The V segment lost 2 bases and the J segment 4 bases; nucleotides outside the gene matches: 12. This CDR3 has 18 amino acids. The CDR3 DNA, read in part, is TGCAGTGCTAGATCACCTCGGACAGGGGATACGGGGGCCAACGTC. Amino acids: CSARSPRTGDTGANV. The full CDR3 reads CSARSPRTGDTGANVLTF.

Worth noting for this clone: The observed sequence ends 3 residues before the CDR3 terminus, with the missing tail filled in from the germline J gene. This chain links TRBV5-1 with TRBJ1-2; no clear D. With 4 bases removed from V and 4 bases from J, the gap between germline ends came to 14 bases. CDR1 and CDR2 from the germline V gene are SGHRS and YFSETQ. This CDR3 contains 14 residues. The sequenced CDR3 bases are TGCGCCAGCAGCCCTGAAGGGCGGGCCTATGGC. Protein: CASSPEGRAYG. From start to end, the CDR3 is CASSPEGRAYGYTF.

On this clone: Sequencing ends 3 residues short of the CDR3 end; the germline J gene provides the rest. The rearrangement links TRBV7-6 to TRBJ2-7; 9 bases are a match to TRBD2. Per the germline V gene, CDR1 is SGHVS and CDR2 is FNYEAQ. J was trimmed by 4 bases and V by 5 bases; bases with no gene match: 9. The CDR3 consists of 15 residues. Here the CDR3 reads CASSPEVTSGYEQYF. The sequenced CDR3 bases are TGTGCCAGCAGCCCTGAGGTGACTAGCGGATACGAG.

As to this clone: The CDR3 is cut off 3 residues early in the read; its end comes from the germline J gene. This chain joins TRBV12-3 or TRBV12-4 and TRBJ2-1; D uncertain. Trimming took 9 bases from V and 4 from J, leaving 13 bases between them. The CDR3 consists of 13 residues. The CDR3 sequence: CASTPTRYNEQFF. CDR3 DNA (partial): TGTGCCAGTACCCCTACCCGGTACAATGAG.

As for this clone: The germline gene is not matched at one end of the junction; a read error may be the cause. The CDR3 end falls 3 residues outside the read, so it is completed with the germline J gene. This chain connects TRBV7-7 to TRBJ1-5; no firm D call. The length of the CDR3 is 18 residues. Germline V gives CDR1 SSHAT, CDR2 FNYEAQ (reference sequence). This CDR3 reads CASSSHGWADHSNQPQHF. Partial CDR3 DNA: TGTGCTAGCAGCTCCCACGGTTGGGCAGACCATAGCAATCAGCCC.